The 32 T cell receptor beta chains below were found in one sample sequenced in a study of blood T cells in healthy people across ages. A second PCR of about 7 to 12 cycles used a sample-barcoded 5' primer and a J-beta primer mix. TCRdb re-called the 5' RACE reads through MiXCR, storing one row per CDR3 protein. The sample yields fewer than 2 million distinct CDR3 sequences, 35% to 50% seen once. The sequencing input was blood. The receptors derive from a human donor in good health.

The chain links TRBV12-3 or TRBV12-4 to TRBJ2-5, with D possibly being TRBD1 (6 bases). There are 15 residues in the CDR3. The V end lost 3 bases, the J end lost 3 bases, and 14 bases lay between the germline ends. The CDR3 spells CASSFSTGMEETQYF. CDR3 nucleotides: TGTGCCAGCAGTTTCAGCACAGGGATGGAAGAGACCCAGTACTTC.

This clonotype was seen a handful of times. J is TRBJ1-6 and V is TRBV20-1, with 8 positions matching TRBD1. The germline V gene encodes CDR1 DFQATT and CDR2 SNEGSKA (reference sequence). The CDR3 is 14 amino acids. The ends lost 5 bases at V and 10 bases at J; junction bases unmatched: 10. This CDR3 is CSAPAGGAESPLHF. The CDR3 DNA follows: TGCAGTGCTCCGGCAGGGGGCGCCGAATCACCCCTCCACTTT.

This clonotype was seen more than once but under ten times. The chain links TRBV20-1 to TRBJ2-3; TRBD2 matches 7 bases. This CDR3 spans 13 amino acids. With V trimmed by 1 base and J by 5 bases, 3 bases remained unmatched. CDR1 and CDR2 from the germline V gene are DFQATT and SNEGSKA (reference sequence). CDR3 DNA: TGCAGTGCTAGAGCGGGGGGAATAGATACGCAGTATTTT. This codes for CSARAGGIDTQYF.

The CDR3 region has the DNA TGTGCCAGCAGCGCCCAGGGTGTAGGTAACTATGGCTACACCTTC. Its protein is CASSAQGVGNYGYTF. The V gene is TRBV9, the J gene TRBJ1-2, with D possibly being TRBD1 (5 bases). The CDR3 has 15 residues. From germline, CDR1 is SGDLS and CDR2 YYNGEE. V lost 3 bases to trimming and J lost 1 base, with 13 bases between them.

CDR3 bases: TGTGCCAAAACGTTGTCGGACTCCTACGAGCAGTACTTC. Its protein product is CAKTLSDSYEQYF. The chain is built from TRBV7-2 and TRBJ2-7; D remains unclear. With 10 bases removed from V and 0 bases from J, the gap between germline ends came to 13 bases. The CDR3 is made up of 13 amino acids. CDR1 and CDR2 (germline): SGHTA, FQGNSA.

The chain carries TRBV29-1 and TRBJ1-2; perhaps TRBD1 as D (5 bases). V lost 4 bases to trimming and J lost 4 bases, with 16 bases between them. CDR3 length equals 14 residues. Germline values: CDR1 SQVTM, CDR2 ANQGSEA. This CDR3 is CSVASGRDFYGYTF. In DNA form, the CDR3 reads TGCAGCGTTGCCAGCGGCAGGGACTTCTATGGCTACACCTTC.

The chain employs TRBV12-5 and TRBJ2-5; D is uncertain. The CDR3 runs to 13 residues. With 1 base removed from V and 7 bases from J, the gap between germline ends came to 10 bases. From germline, CDR1 is LGHNT and CDR2 FRNRAP. The CDR3 coding sequence is TGTGCTAGTGGTTTGGATGTACCAGGGACCCAGTACTTC. Encoded protein: CASGLDVPGTQYF.

DNA for the CDR3: TGCAGCGTTGAGTGGACGGGGGCGGATACGCAGTATTTT. It yields the protein CSVEWTGADTQYF. The rearrangement joins TRBV29-1 to TRBJ2-3; D assignment may be TRBD1 or TRBD2 (6 bases each). Trimming pared 3 bases from V and 6 bases from J, leaving 13 bases between. CDR3 length: 13 residues. Germline-derived CDR1 and CDR2 are SQVTM and ANQGSEA.

About this clonotype itself: An end of the junction does not agree with germline; a read error may underlie this. The V and J genes are TRBV5-1 and TRBJ2-7; possibly TRBD1 for D (5 bases). Looked up from germline, CDR1 is SGHRS and CDR2 is YFSETQ. This CDR3 comprises 15 residues. DNA for the CDR3: TGCGCCAACAGCTCCCCAAACCAGGGCTCCTACGAGCAGTACTTC. This gives the protein CANSSPNQGSYEQYF.

This clonotype was seen a few times. The chain links TRBV5-6 to TRBJ1-5, with D possibly being TRBD1 (5 bases). This CDR3 spans 16 amino acids. Germline V lookup: CDR1 SGHDT, CDR2 YYEEEE. V was clipped by 0 bases and J by 1 base, with 11 bases between them. DNA of the CDR3: TGTGCCAGCAGCTTGGCCTGGGGCAGGAGCAATCAGCCCCAGCATTTT. This sequence encodes CASSLAWGRSNQPQHF.

J is TRBJ2-1 and V is TRBV20-1; 10 bases are a match to TRBD2. CDR3 size: 15 residues. V lost 4 bases to trimming and J lost 3 bases; unmatched junction nucleotides: 6. Germline assignment: CDR1 DFQATT and CDR2 SNEGSKA (reference sequence). CDR3 DNA: TGCAGTGCTAACCGAGCGGGGGGGCGCTACAATGAGCAGTTCTTC. It codes for CSANRAGGRYNEQFF.

This clonotype was seen a few times. This sequence joins TRBV11-1 and TRBJ2-1; D tentatively fits TRBD1 or TRBD2 (6 bases each). CDR1 and CDR2 from the germline V gene are SGHAT and FQDESV (reference sequence). The V end was cut by 5 bases, the J end by 2 bases, with 13 bases between. The CDR3 contains 15 residues. CDR3 coding DNA: TGTGCCAGCAGCGCGTCGGGGGCCACCTACAATGAGCAGTTCTTC. Its protein is CASSASGATYNEQFF.

The chain recombines TRBV4-3 with TRBJ2-3, with TRBD2 identical over 10 bases. The germline gives CDR1 LGHNA, CDR2 YSLEER. CDR3 length equals 15 residues. V lost 0 bases, J lost 10 bases, and 7 bases stayed unmatched. As DNA, the CDR3 is TGCGCCAGCAGCCAAGACCTAGCGGGGGCCATCGCGCAGTATTTT. It encodes CASSQDLAGAIAQYF.

This clonotype was picked up many times. The CDR3 loop is CASSLEQAFRGAFF. Here the CDR3 DNA reads TGTGCCAGCAGCTTGGAGCAGGCCTTTAGGGGGGCTTTCTTT. The V and J genes are TRBV5-4 and TRBJ1-1; possible D gene TRBD1, 6 bases. V was clipped by 0 bases and J by 11 bases, with 17 bases between them. Germline-derived CDR1 and CDR2 are SGHNT and YYREEE (reference sequence). The CDR3 consists of 14 residues.

The chain is built from TRBV6-2 or TRBV6-3 and TRBJ2-7; no firm D call. Germline assignment: CDR1 MNHEY and CDR2 SVGEGT. This CDR3 comprises 14 residues. V gave up 0 bases and J gave up 3 bases, with 9 bases separating them. For the CDR3, the DNA is TGTGCCAGCAGTTACTCGGGGTCCTGCTACGAGCAGTACTTC. This gives the protein CASSYSGSCYEQYF.

This clonotype was observed a few times. The rearrangement links TRBV7-3 to TRBJ1-6, with 8 bases identical to TRBD1. The CDR3 extends over 16 amino acids. Germline V lookup: CDR1 SGHTA, CDR2 FQGTGA. Trimming at V came to 5 bases and at J to 1 base, leaving 4 bases not matched to a gene. The CDR3 region has the DNA TGTGCCAGCAGCCGCACAGGGGGTTCCTATAATTCACCCCTCCACTTT. Protein sequence: CASSRTGGSYNSPLHF.

This clonotype was seen only once. CDR3 sequence (DNA): TGCAGCGTTTCAGGTAGGGCTTACAATGAGCAGTTCTTC. This codes for CSVSGRAYNEQFF. The V gene is TRBV29-1, the J gene TRBJ2-1, with D unclear. This CDR3 contains 13 residues. Between the trimmed V and J ends, which lost 5 bases and 4 bases, there was a span of 12 bases. Per germline, CDR1 SQVTM and CDR2 ANQGSEA.

This clonotype was counted only a few times. This chain connects TRBV20-1 to TRBJ2-5, with D tentatively TRBD1 (5 bases). The CDR3 sequence is 13 residues long. Germline assignment: CDR1 DFQATT and CDR2 SNEGSKA (reference sequence). The ends were cut back, 4 bases at V and 5 bases at J, with 14 bases in the middle. DNA of the CDR3: TGCAGTGCTAACAGACAGTCGAGGGAGACCCAGTACTTC. Translating gives CSANRQSRETQYF.

V usage is TRBV7-2 and J usage is TRBJ1-2, with 9 bases identical to TRBD1. CDR1 SGHTA and CDR2 FQGNSA come from the germline V gene. V was clipped by 5 bases and J by 4 bases; unmatched bases: 8. The CDR3 consists of 15 residues. The CDR3 is CASSPRTGEAYGYTF. CDR3 coding DNA: TGTGCCAGCAGCCCCCGGACAGGGGAGGCCTATGGCTACACCTTC.

V is TRBV28 and J is TRBJ1-5; D is unclear. Germline lookup yields CDR1 MDHEN and CDR2 SYDVKM. V lost 6 bases and J 3 bases, leaving 15 bases between the germline ends. There are 15 residues in the CDR3. The CDR3 DNA reads TGTGCCAGCAGAGTCCTTCTAAGGACCAATCAGCCCCAGCATTTT. Its translation is CASRVLLRTNQPQHF.

This clonotype was seen repeatedly, ten times or more. This chain connects TRBV4-3 to TRBJ2-1; 8 positions agree with TRBD2. The V gene's germline CDR1 is LGHNA and CDR2 YSLEER. This CDR3 is built from 15 residues. J lost 9 bases, V lost 0 bases, and 7 bases had no gene match. The CDR3 DNA sequence: TGCGCCAGCAGCCAAGATCTCCCACTAGCGGCTGAGCAGTTCTTC. This translates into CASSQDLPLAAEQFF.

The rearrangement links TRBV20-1 to TRBJ1-2, with D perhaps matching TRBD1 (5 bases). With 6 bases removed from V and 4 bases from J, the gap between germline ends came to 12 bases. Germline assignment: CDR1 DFQATT and CDR2 SNEGSKA (reference sequence). The CDR3 spans 12 residues. The CDR3 protein is CSAPDNVYGYTF. CDR3 in DNA: TGCAGTGCCCCGGACAATGTCTATGGCTACACCTTC.

This rearrangement joins TRBV4-3 to TRBJ2-7; D possibly corresponds to TRBD2 (6 bases). CDR1 and CDR2 from the germline V gene are LGHNA and YSLEER. The CDR3 contains 15 residues. The ends were cut back, 1 base at V and 6 bases at J, with 16 bases in the middle. The CDR3 DNA follows: TGCGCCAGCAGCCAAGTGGAGGGAAGGCCCTGCGAGCAGTACTTC. Amino acids: CASSQVEGRPCEQYF.

This clonotype has only a few counts. The CDR3 here is CSARVGRGLTYNEQFF. CDR3 sequence (DNA): TGCAGTGCTAGAGTTGGGCGGGGATTGACCTACAATGAGCAGTTCTTC. The chain joins TRBV20-1 to TRBJ2-1; D might be TRBD2 (6 bases). CDR1 DFQATT and CDR2 SNEGSKA come from the germline V gene (reference sequence). V lost 1 base and J lost 2, with 15 bases in between. There are 16 residues in the CDR3.

This clonotype was observed a few times. The chain joins TRBV7-9 to TRBJ1-4; D not resolved. Trimming pared 0 bases from V and 6 bases from J, leaving 5 bases between. The germline CDR1 and CDR2 sequences are SEHNR and FQNEAQ (reference sequence). This CDR3 contains 13 residues. The CDR3 sequence: CASSLALDEKLFF. The CDR3 DNA reads TGTGCCAGCAGCTTAGCCCTAGATGAAAAACTGTTTTTT. Using reference TRBV7-9 and TRBJ1-4 for the parts outside the CDR3, the full variable domain is DTGVSQNPRHKITKRGQNVTFRCDPISEHNRLYWYRQTLGQGPEFLTYFQNEAQLEKSRLLSDRFSAERPKGSFSTLEIQRTEQGDSAMYLCASSLALDEKLFFGSGTQLSVL.

The V gene is TRBV6-5, the J gene TRBJ2-2; TRBD1 aligns across 8 bases. This CDR3 is built from 16 residues. Germline CDR1 is MNHEY and CDR2 is SVGAGI. Trimming at V came to 0 bases and at J to 5 bases, leaving 5 bases not matched to a gene. The CDR3 coding sequence is TGTGCCAGCAGTTACTCCAGGGGGCGCGCGACCGGGGAGCTGTTTTTT. Translated: CASSYSRGRATGELFF.

This clonotype has more than one count but fewer than ten. The V call is TRBV28, the J call TRBJ2-5; TRBD2 aligns across 8 bases. Germline values: CDR1 MDHEN, CDR2 SYDVKM. The CDR3 totals 18 residues. After removal of 3 bases from V and 2 bases from J, the junction contained 14 bases not matched to a gene. The CDR3, as DNA: TGTGCCAGCAGTTTGAGACTACCGGGGGGGCCCCGGCAAGAGACCCAGTACTTC. Translation gives CASSLRLPGGPRQETQYF.

The V call is TRBV6-6, the J call TRBJ1-1; maybe TRBD1 (6 bases). V shed 5 bases and J shed 10 bases, with 23 bases lying between them. The CDR3 is 15 residues long. Germline-derived CDR1 and CDR2 are MNHNY and SVGAGI (reference sequence). For the CDR3, the DNA is TGTGCCAGCAGTGGGGGCTCGGGCGCGAGGTCAAGAGCTTTCTTT. This gives the protein CASSGGSGARSRAFF.

This chain connects TRBV10-3 to TRBJ2-3; TRBD2 matches at 7 bases. Germline CDR1 reads ENHRY; CDR2 reads SYGVKD. This CDR3 spans 16 amino acids. V dropped 6 bases and J dropped 6; count of bases not matched to a gene: 15. The CDR3 loop is CAISIASGGDVDTQYF. CDR3 nucleotide sequence: TGTGCCATCAGCATCGCGAGTGGGGGGGATGTGGATACGCAGTATTTT.

The rearrangement joins TRBV25-1 to TRBJ1-2; 8 bases fit TRBD1. With V trimmed by 0 bases and J by 8 bases, 5 bases remained unmatched. This CDR3 is built from 14 residues. Germline CDR1 reads MGHDK; CDR2 reads SYGVNS. The CDR3 DNA reads as TGTGCCAGCAGTGAATATGACAGGGGAGGCGGCTACACCTTC. Residues: CASSEYDRGGGYTF.

This clonotype was counted ten times or more. The chain has TRBV3-1 and TRBJ2-7, with D perhaps matching TRBD1 (6 bases). The CDR3 spans 16 residues. Germline V lookup: CDR1 LGHDT, CDR2 YNNKEL (reference sequence). With 4 bases removed from V and 5 bases from J, the gap between germline ends came to 21 bases. This CDR3 is CASSRSRDTSLDEQYF. The DNA of the CDR3 is TGTGCCAGCAGCCGATCCCGGGACACCTCTTTGGACGAGCAGTACTTC.

In this sample, this clonotype turned up a few times. This chain joins TRBV27 and TRBJ1-5, with TRBD1 as a possible D gene (6 bases). V dropped 10 bases and J dropped 4 bases, with 17 bases sitting between them. The CDR3 totals 14 residues. Per germline, CDR1 MNHEY and CDR2 SMNVEV (reference sequence). CDR3 DNA sequence: TGTGCCACCGAAGGGGTAGGGGGAAATCAGCCCCAGCATTTT. Protein: CATEGVGGNQPQHF.